This T cell receptor beta chain comes out of a study of long-term antiretroviral therapy in people with HIV. Study-wide results and caveats: Pre-ART expanded TRB clones stayed dominant throughout, though often decreasing after ART. Specimens of blood were obtained during about 2004 to 2018, possibly under older ART regimens.

This clone was recorded a few times. The target antigen is unknown. One junction end disagrees with the germline gene, perhaps due to a read error. The CDR3 runs 13 residues. CDR1 is MNHEY and CDR2 is SMNVEV in the germline V gene (reference sequence). The assay used was immunoSEQ (version v3.0), run at survey level. Some clones are missing from TCRdb's copy, which holds only in-frame ones; the method was immunoSEQ multiplex PCR. The sample shows just under 20,000 clones, 76% of them seen only once. The chain recombines TRBV27 with TRBJ1-1; D remains ambiguous. The source was unsorted PBMCs, collected 0.5 years before starting antiretroviral therapy. This sequence originates from a young man with HIV. The CDR3 bases are TGTGCCAGCAGTATATCCGGGAACACTGAAGCTTTCTTT. This gives the protein CASSISGNTEAFF.